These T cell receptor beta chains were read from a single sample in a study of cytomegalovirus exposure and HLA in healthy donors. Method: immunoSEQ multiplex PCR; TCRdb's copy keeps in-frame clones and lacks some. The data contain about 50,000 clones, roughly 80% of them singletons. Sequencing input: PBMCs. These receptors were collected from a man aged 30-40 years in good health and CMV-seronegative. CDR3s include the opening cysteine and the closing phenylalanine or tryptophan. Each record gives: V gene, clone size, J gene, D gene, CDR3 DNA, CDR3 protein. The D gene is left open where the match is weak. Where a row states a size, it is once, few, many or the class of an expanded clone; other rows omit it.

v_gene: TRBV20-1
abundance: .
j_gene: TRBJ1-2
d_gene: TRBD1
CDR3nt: TGCAGTGCGGGACAGAATTATGGCTACACCTTC
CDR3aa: CSAGQNYGYTF

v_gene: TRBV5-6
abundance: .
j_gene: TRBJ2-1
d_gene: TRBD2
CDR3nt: TGTGCCAGCAGCTTGAGGGGACTAGCGGAGATTCTCTTCTTC
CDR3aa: CASSLRGLAEILFF

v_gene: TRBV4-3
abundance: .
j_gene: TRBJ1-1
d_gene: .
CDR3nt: TGCGCCAGCAGCCAACAGGTTAACACTGAAGCTTTCTTT
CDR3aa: CASSQQVNTEAFF

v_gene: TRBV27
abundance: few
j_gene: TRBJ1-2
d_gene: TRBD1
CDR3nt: TGTGCCAGCAACCCCCTCGCGCACCCAAGACAGGGAGTAGTCTATGGCTACACCTTC
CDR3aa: CASNPLAHPRQGVVYGYTF

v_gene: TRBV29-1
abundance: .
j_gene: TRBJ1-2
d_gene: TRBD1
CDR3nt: TGCAGCGTTGAAGGTGGGACAGGATATGGCTACACCTTC
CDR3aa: CSVEGGTGYGYTF

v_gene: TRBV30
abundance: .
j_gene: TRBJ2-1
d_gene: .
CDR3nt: TGTGCCTGGAGTTTCCCCCCAGACATTGAGCAGTTCTTC
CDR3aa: CAWSFPPDIEQFF

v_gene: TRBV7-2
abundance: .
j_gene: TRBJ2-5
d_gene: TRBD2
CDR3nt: TGTGCCAGCAGCTTAGGGACTAGCGGGGGCCGGGAGACCCAGTACTTC
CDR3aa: CASSLGTSGGRETQYF

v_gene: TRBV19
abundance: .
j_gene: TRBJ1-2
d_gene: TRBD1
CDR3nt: TGTGCCAGTAGCCCGGGACAGGGGGCTTGGAGCTATGGCTACACCTTC
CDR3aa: CASSPGQGAWSYGYTF

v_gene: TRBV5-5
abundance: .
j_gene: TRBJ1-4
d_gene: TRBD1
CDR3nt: TGTGCCAGCAGCGCCGGACAGGGGCGAGATGAAAAACTGTTTTTT
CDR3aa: CASSAGQGRDEKLFF

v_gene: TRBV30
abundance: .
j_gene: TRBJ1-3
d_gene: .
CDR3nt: TGTGCCTGGAGTGGGCCTAGGTACGCCATATATTTT
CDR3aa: CAWSGPRYAIYF

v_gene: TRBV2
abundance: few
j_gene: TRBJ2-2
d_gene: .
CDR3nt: TGTGCCAGCAGTCGGGACACCAACACCGGGGAGCTGTTTTTT
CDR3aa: CASSRDTNTGELFF

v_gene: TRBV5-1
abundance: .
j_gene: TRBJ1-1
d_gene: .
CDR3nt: TGCGCCAGCAGACAGGACGGGCCCAGCACCACTGAAGCTTTCTTT
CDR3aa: CASRQDGPSTTEAFF

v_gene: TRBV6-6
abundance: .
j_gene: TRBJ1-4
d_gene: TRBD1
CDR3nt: TGTGCCAGCAGTGGACAGGGGTATGAAAAACTGTTTTTT
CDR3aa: CASSGQGYEKLFF

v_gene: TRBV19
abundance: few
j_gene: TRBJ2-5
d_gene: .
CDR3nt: TGTGCCAGTAGTATACCACCGGAAGAGACCCAGTACTTC
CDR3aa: CASSIPPEETQYF

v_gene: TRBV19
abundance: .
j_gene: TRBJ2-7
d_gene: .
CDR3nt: TGTGCCAGTAGTATCATGGCCACCTACGAGCAGTACTTC
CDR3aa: CASSIMATYEQYF

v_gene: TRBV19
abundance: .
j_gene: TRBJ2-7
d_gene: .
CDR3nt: TGTGCCAGTAATTCCTCGAGGGTAGAGCAGTACTTC
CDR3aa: CASNSSRVEQYF

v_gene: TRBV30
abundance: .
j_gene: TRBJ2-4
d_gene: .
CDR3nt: TGTGCCTGGAGTGTCCAGGGGAACATTCAGTACTTC
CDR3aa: CAWSVQGNIQYF

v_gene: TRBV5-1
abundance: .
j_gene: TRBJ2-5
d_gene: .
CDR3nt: TGCGCCAGCAGCCCAGGGGGGTCGCCGGGTTCGGAGACCCAGTACTTC
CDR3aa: CASSPGGSPGSETQYF

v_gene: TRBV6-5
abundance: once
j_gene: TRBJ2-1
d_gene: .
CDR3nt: TGTGCCAGCAGTTTCGACTCGAGCTCCTACAATGAGCAGTTCTTC
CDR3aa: CASSFDSSSYNEQFF

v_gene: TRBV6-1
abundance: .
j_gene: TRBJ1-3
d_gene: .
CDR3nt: TGTGCCAGCAGTGCCCCGGGGAAGGGGGACGGAAACACCATATATTTT
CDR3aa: CASSAPGKGDGNTIYF

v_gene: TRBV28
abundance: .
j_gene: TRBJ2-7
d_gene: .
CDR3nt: TGTGCCAGCAGTGTCCCTGGGGGGGCGTCCTACGAGCAGTACTTC
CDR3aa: CASSVPGGASYEQYF

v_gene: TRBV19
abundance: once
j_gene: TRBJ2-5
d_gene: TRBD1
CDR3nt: TGTGCCAGTACCTCCGGGACAGGGCTTTGGGAGACCCAGTACTTC
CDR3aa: CASTSGTGLWETQYF

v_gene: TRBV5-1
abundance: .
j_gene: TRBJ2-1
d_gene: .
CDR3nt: TGCGCCAGCAGCCTAGACAGCTACCAGGCAAATGAGCAGTTCTTC
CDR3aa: CASSLDSYQANEQFF

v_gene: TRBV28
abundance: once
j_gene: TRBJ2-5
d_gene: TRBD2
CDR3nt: TGTGCCAGCAGTACAATATACTGGACTAGCGGGGGGGCTCAAGAGACCCAGTACTTC
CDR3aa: CASSTIYWTSGGAQETQYF

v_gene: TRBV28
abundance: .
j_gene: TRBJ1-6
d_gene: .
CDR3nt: TGTGCCAGCAGTGGGCAGGGTTATTCACCCCTCCACTTT
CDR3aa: CASSGQGYSPLHF

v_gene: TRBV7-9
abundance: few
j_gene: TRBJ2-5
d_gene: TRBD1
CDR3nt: TGTGCCAGCAGCAAACACCAGGGGGTTGAAGAGACCCAGTACTTC
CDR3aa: CASSKHQGVEETQYF

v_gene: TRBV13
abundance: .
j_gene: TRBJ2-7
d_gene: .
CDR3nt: TGTGCCAGCAGCTTAGAGGGAGGTACCTACGAGCAGTACTTC
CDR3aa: CASSLEGGTYEQYF

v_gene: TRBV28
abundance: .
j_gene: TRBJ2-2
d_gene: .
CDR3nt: TGTGCCGAACAGGGTAACACCGGGGAGCTGTTTTTT
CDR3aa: CAEQGNTGELFF

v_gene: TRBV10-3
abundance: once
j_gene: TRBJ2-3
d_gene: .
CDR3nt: TGTGCCATCAGTGAGTCGGGAGCCGGGTCGGCACACACAGATACGCAGTATTTT
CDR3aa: CAISESGAGSAHTDTQYF

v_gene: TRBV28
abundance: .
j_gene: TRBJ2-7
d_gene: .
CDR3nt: TGTGCCAGCAGTTTAAGGCCTAGGGGCGAGCAGTACTTC
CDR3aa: CASSLRPRGEQYF

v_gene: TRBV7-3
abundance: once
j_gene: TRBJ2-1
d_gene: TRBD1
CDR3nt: TGTGCCAGCAGCTTGGACAGGGGGCTGAGAAATGAGCAGTTCTTC
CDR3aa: CASSLDRGLRNEQFF

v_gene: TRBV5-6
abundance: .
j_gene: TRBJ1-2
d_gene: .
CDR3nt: TGTGCCAGCAGCTCCCTCCTAGAGGACTTCAACTATGGCTACACCTTC
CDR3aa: CASSSLLEDFNYGYTF

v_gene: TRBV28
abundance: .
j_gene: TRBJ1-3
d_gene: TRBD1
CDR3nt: TGTGCCAGCAGCCAAGGACAGGTCTCCCGAAACACCATATATTTT
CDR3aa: CASSQGQVSRNTIYF

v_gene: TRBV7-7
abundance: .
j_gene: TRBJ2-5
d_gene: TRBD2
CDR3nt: TGTGCTAGCAGCTTAGCGGGCGGAGGAGAGACCCAGTACTTC
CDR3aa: CASSLAGGGETQYF

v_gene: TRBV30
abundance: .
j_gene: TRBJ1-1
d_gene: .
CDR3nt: TGTGCCTGGAGCGCAGGGAACACTGAAGCTTTCTTT
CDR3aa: CAWSAGNTEAFF

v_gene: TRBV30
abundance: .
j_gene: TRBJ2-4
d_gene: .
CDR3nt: TGTGCCTGGAGTGTAGGGGACATTCAGTACTTC
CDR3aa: CAWSVGDIQYF

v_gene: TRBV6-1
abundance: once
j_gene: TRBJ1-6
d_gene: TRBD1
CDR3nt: TGTGCCAGCAGGGAAGGGGACAGGGGTAATTCACCCCTCCACTTT
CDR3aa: CASREGDRGNSPLHF

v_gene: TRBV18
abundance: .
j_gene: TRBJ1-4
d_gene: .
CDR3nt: TGTGCCAGCTCACCGAGGGCAACTAATGAAAAACTGTTTTTT
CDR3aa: CASSPRATNEKLFF

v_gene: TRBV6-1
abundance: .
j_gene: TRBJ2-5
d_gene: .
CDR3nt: TGTGCCAGCAGCGGACAGTCGATAGAGACCCAGTACTTC
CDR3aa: CASSGQSIETQYF

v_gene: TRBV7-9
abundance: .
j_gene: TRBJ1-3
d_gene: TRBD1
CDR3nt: TGTGCCAGCAGCACAGGGGGAACTGGAAACACCATATATTTT
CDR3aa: CASSTGGTGNTIYF

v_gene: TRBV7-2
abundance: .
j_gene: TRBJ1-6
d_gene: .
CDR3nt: TGTGCCAGCAGCCCCCTTCCCCGAGATTCACCCCTCCACTTT
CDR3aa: CASSPLPRDSPLHF

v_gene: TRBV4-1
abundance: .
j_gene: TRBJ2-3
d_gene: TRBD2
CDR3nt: TGCGCCAGCAGCCAAGCCGGGAGGACTAGCGGGACAGATACGCAGTATTTT
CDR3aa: CASSQAGRTSGTDTQYF

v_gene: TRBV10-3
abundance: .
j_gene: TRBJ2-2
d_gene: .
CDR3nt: TGTGCCATCAGTGAATCCGGAGCCGGGGAGCTGTTTTTT
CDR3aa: CAISESGAGELFF

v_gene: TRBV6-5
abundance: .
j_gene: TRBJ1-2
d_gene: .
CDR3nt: TGTGCCAGCACCCAATACGGGGTAAACTATGGCTACACCTTC
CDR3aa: CASTQYGVNYGYTF

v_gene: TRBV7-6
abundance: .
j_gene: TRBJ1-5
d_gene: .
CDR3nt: TGTGCCAGCAGCCCCGGTGTCGGGGTCAATCAGCCCCAGCATTTT
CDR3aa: CASSPGVGVNQPQHF

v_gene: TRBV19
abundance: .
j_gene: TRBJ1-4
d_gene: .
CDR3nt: TGTGCCAGTAGTCGGGGGGCAACTAATGAAAAACTGTTTTTT
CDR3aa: CASSRGATNEKLFF

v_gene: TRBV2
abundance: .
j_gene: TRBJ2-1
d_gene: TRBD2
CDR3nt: TGTGCCAGCAGTGAGGGGGGGGGCTCCTACAATGAGCAGTTCTTC
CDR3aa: CASSEGGGSYNEQFF

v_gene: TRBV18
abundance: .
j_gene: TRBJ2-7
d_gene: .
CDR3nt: TGTGCCAGCTCTTTCCAGGGATCGTACGAGCAGTACTTC
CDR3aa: CASSFQGSYEQYF

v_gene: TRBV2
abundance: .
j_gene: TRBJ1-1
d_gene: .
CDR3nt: TGTGCCAGCAGTGGAGACTTTCAGACGGTAGAGAATTTCTTT
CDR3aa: CASSGDFQTVENFF

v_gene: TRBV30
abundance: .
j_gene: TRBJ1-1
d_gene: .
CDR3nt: TGTGCCTGGAAGGGAGGGGGGAACACTGAAGCTTTCTTT
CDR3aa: CAWKGGGNTEAFF